The rows below give T cell receptor beta chains drawn from one sample of a study of identical twins. MiXCR, applied by TCRdb to the 5' RACE reads, yields one record per CDR3 protein. The repertoire holds approximately 1.8 million distinct CDR3 sequences, with about 31% as singletons. Sequenced material: cord blood. These receptors were taken from a newborn girl in good health. Each CDR3 is given without its conserved first and last residue.

j_call v_call cdr3_aa
TRBJ2-7 TRBV29-1 SVEDGDISYEQY
TRBJ2-3 TRBV10-3 AISESGSAKDIDTQY
TRBJ2-5 TRBV20-1 SARDLLAGWYGDEQY
. TRBV12-3/TRBV12-4 ASSLGGYSVEQY
TRBJ2-1 TRBV6-1 ASSEAGRAFNEQF
TRBJ2-3 TRBV12-3/TRBV12-4 ASSLWGDVEY
TRBJ1-2 TRBV6-6 ASSYARKGDYGYT
TRBJ1-5 TRBV20-1 SAWESAKSNQPQH
TRBJ2-3 TRBV29-1 SVFKVGKSTDTQY
TRBJ2-1 TRBV27 ASSSPDNGDEQF
TRBJ2-1 TRBV4-1 ASSHPSRTVNNEQF
TRBJ1-1 TRBV6-1 AGRQDSNTEAF
TRBJ2-1 TRBV3-1 ASSQRQGKGSYNEQF
TRBJ2-7 TRBV7-2 ASSLVGFPNSYEQY
TRBJ2-3 TRBV20-1 SADRGATDTQY
TRBJ2-1 TRBV7-9 ASSFAPGGYNEQF
TRBJ2-5 TRBV6-6 ASGPGGAGEQY
TRBJ2-5 TRBV5-1 ASSSRFLGSYGQY
TRBJ2-5 TRBV24-1 ATRDGRTAGEQY
TRBJ2-1 TRBV12-3/TRBV12-4 ASSLVRGAHNEQF
TRBJ2-3 TRBV12-3/TRBV12-4 ASSFPTSTGSADTQY
TRBJ1-2 TRBV18 ASSPPVPAGGYT
TRBJ2-5 TRBV7-9 ASSLSSYETQY
TRBJ1-2 TRBV11-2 ASSLEAGGYT
TRBJ1-2 TRBV18 ASSPRDLPEGYT
TRBJ2-4 TRBV4-1 ASSQDAGQSNIQY
. TRBV7-9 ASSLTNSTGRYEQY
TRBJ2-7 TRBV6-6 ASSYSKAGGVNEQY
TRBJ2-2 TRBV24-1 ATSDLQSNTGELF
TRBJ2-3 TRBV7-2 ASSLTGLVSDTQY
TRBJ1-1 TRBV20-1 SAGRPPSTEAF
TRBJ2-1 TRBV11-2 ASSPGLAGALGNEQF
TRBJ2-4 TRBV2 ASSVGGDPKNIQY
TRBJ2-7 TRBV13 ASSLGFPDRSSYEQY
TRBJ1-2 TRBV27 ASSFTGVEGRLRGYT
. TRBV6-2/TRBV6-3 ASRSHRAGVVAGSYEQY
TRBJ2-5 TRBV20-1 SARLAGVTETQY
TRBJ1-6 TRBV6-1 ASEVQGINSPLH
TRBJ2-2 TRBV7-2 ASSLARGAGELF
TRBJ2-3 TRBV10-3 AISESGPQPTDTQY
TRBJ2-1 TRBV6-6 ASSYGPGEF
TRBJ2-5 TRBV5-1 ASSLVLGTSGQETQY